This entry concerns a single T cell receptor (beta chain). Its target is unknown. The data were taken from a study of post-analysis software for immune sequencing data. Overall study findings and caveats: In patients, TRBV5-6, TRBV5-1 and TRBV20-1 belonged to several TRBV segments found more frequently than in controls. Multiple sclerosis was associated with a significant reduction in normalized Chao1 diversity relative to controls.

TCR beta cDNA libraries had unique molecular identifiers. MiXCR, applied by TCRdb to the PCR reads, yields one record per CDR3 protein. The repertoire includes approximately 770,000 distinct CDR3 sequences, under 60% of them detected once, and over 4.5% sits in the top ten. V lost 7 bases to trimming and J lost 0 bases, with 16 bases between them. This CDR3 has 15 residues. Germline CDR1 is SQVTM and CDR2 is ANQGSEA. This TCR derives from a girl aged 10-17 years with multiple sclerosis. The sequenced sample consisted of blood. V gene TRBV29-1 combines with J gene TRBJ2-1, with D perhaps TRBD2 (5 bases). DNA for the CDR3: TGCAGCGCTGATCCTAGTGGGAGCTCCTACAATGAGCAGTTCTTC. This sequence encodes CSADPSGSSYNEQFF.